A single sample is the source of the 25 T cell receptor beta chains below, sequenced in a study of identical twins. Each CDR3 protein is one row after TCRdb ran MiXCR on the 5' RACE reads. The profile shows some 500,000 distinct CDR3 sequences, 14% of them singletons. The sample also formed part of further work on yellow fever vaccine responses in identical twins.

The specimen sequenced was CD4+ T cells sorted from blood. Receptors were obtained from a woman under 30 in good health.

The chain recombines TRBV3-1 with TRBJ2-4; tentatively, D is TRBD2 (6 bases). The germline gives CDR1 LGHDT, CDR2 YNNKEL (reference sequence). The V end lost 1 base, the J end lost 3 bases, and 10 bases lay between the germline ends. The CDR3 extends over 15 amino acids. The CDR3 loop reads CASSQGGVYKNIQYF. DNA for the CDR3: TGTGCCAGCAGCCAAGGGGGGGTCTACAAAAACATTCAGTACTTC.

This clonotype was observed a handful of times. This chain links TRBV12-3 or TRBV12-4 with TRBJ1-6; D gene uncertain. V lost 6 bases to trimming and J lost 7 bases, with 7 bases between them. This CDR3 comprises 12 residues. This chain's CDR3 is CASSLMNSPLHF. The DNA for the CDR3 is TGTGCCAGCAGCCTGATGAATTCACCCCTCCACTTT.

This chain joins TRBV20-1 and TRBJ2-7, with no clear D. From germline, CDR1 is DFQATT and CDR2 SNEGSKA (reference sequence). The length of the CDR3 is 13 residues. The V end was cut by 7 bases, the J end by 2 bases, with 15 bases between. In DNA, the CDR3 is TGCAGTGTCTCATTGGGCGGAGCCTACGAGCAGTACTTC. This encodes CSVSLGGAYEQYF.

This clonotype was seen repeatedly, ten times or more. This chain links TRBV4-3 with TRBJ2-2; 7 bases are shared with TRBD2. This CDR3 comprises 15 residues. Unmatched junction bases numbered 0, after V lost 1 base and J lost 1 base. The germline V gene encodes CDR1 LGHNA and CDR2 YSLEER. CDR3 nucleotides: TGCGCCAGCAGCCAAGCTAGCGGGAACACCGGGGAGCTGTTTTTT. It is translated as CASSQASGNTGELFF.

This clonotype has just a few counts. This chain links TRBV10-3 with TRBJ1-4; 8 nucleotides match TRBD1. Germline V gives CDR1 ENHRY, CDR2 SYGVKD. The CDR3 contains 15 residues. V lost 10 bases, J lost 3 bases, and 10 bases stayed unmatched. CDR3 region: CATRGQGLSNEKLFF. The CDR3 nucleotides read TGTGCCACCAGAGGACAGGGCCTTTCTAATGAAAAACTGTTTTTT.

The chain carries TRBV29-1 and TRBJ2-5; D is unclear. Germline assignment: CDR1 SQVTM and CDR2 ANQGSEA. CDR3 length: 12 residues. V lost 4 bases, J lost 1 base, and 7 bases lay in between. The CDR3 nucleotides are TGCAGCGTTGGTCCCACCCAAGAGACCCAGTACTTC. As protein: CSVGPTQETQYF.

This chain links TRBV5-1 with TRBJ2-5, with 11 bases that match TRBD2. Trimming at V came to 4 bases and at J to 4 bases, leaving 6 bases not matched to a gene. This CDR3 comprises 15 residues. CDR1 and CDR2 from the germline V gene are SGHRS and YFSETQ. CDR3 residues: CASSPLAGGGETQYF. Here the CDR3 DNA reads TGCGCCAGCAGCCCCCTAGCGGGGGGTGGAGAGACCCAGTACTTC.

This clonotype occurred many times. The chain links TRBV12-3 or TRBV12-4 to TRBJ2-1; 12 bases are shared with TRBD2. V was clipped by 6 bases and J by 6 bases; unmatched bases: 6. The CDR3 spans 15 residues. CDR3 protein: CASRAGTSGPNEQFF. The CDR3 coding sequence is TGTGCCAGCAGGGCCGGGACTAGCGGGCCCAATGAGCAGTTCTTC.

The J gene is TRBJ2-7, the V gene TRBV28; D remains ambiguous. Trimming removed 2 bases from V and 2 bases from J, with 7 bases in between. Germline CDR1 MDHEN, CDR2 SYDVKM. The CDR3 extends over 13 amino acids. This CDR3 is CASSLVVPYEQYF. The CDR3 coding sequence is TGTGCCAGCAGTTTAGTCGTTCCCTACGAGCAGTACTTC. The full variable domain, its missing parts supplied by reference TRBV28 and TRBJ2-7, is DVKVTQSSRYLVKRTGEKVFLECVQDMDHENMFWYRQDPGLGLRLIYFSYDVKMKEKGDIPEGYSVSREKKERFSLILESASTNQTSMYLCASSLVVPYEQYFGPGTRLTVT.

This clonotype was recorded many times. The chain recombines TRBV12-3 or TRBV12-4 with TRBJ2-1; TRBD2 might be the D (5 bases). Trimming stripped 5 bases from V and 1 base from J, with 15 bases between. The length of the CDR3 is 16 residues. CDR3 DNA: TGTGCCAGCAGTATAAGCGGTTATCCTTCCTACAATGAGCAGTTCTTC. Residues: CASSISGYPSYNEQFF.

The CDR3, as DNA: TGTGCCAGCAGTAAGGGACTAGCGGGAAACTCTGGGGCCAACGTCCTGACTTTC. Translation gives CASSKGLAGNSGANVLTF. The chain uses TRBV6-1 and TRBJ2-6; 13 nucleotides align to TRBD2. Looked up from germline, CDR1 is MNHNS and CDR2 is SASEGT. V was clipped by 5 bases and J by 0 bases; unmatched bases: 4. This CDR3 has 18 amino acids.

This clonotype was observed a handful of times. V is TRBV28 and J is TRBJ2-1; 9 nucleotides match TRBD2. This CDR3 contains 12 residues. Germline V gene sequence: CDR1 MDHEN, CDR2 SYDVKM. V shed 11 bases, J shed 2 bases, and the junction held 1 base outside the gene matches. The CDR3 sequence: CALAGAYNEQFF. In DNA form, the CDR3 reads TGTGCCTTAGCGGGAGCCTACAATGAGCAGTTCTTC.

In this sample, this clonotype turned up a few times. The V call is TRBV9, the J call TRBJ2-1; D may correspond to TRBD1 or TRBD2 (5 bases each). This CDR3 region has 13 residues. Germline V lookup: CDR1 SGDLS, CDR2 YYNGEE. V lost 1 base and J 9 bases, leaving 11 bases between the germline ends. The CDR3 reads CASSVYFGGEQFF. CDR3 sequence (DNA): TGTGCCAGCAGCGTATATTTTGGGGGTGAGCAGTTCTTC.

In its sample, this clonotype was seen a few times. CDR3: CASRSAGTGGPGELFF. The CDR3 region has the DNA TGTGCCAGCAGATCGGCCGGGACAGGGGGCCCCGGGGAGCTGTTTTTT. J is TRBJ2-2 and V is TRBV11-2; 12 bases are shared with TRBD1. Germline assignment: CDR1 SGHAT and CDR2 FQNNGV. The CDR3 has 16 residues. Trimming cost V 6 bases and J 6 bases; bases outside gene matches: 8.

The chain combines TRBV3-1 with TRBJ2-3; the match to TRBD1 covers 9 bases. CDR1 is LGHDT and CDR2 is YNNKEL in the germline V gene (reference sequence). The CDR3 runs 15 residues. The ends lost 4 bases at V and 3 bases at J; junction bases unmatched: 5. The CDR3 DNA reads TGTGCCAGCAGCCCATGGGACAGGGTAACAGATACGCAGTATTTT. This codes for CASSPWDRVTDTQYF.

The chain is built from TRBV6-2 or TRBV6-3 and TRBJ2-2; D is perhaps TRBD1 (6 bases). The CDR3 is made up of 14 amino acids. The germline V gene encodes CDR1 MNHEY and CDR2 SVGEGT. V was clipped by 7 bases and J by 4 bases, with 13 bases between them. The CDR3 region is CASIRLGGTGELFF. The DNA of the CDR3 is TGTGCCAGCATTCGGCTAGGGGGCACCGGGGAGCTGTTTTTT.

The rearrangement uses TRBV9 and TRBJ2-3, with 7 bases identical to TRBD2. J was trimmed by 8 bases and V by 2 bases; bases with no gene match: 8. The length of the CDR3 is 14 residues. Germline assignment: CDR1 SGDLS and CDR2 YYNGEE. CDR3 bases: TGTGCCAGCAGCGTGTGGGGGGGGGAAGGTACGCAGTATTTT. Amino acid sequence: CASSVWGGEGTQYF.

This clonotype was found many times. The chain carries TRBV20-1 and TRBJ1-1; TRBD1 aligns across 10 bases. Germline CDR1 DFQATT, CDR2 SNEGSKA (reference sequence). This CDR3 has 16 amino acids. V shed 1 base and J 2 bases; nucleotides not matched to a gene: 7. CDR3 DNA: TGCAGTGCTAGAGGCGGGACAGGGGCAAGTAACACTGAAGCTTTCTTT. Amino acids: CSARGGTGASNTEAFF.

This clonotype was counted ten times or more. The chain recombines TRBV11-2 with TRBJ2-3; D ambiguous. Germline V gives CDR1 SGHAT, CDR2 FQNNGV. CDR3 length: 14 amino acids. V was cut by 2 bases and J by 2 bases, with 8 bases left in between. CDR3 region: CASSLNSNTDTQYF. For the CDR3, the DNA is TGTGCCAGCAGCTTAAACAGCAACACAGATACGCAGTATTTT.

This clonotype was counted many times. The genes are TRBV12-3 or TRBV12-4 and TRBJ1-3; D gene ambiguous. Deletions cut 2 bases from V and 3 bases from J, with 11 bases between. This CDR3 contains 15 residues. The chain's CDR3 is CASSLRTEIGNTIYF. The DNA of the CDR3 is TGTGCCAGCAGTTTACGGACGGAGATTGGAAACACCATATATTTT.

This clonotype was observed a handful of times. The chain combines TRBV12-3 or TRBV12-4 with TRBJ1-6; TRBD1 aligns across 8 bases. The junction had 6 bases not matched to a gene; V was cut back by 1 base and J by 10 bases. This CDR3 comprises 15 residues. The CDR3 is CASSLGAGGRSPLHF. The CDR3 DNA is TGTGCCAGCAGTTTAGGGGCAGGGGGCCGGTCACCCCTCCACTTT.

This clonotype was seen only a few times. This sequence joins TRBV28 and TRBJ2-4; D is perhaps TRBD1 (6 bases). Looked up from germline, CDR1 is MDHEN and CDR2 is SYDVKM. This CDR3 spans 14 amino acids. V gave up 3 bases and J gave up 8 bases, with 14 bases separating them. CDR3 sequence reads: CASSFGTKGDIQYF. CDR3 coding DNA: TGTGCCAGCAGTTTTGGGACGAAGGGGGACATTCAGTACTTC.

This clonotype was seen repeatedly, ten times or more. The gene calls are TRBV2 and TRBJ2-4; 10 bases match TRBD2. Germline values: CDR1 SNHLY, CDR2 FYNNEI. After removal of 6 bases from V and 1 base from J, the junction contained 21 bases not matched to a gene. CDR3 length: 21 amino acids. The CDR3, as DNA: TGTGCCAGCAGGGGAGGAGGAGTACTAGCGGGAAAGTTTTCGGCCAAAAACATTCAGTACTTC. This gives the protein CASRGGGVLAGKFSAKNIQYF.

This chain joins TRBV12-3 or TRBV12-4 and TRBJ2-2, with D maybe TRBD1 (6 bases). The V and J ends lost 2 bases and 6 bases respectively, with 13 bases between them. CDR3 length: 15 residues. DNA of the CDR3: TGTGCCAGCAGTTTACAAGCAGGGGCTTCCGGGGAGCTGTTTTTT. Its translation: CASSLQAGASGELFF.

The CDR3 spells CASSEAGRAADTQYF. CDR3 DNA: TGTGCCAGCAGTGAAGCCGGCAGGGCCGCAGATACGCAGTATTTT. The V gene is TRBV6-1, the J gene TRBJ2-3, with D possibly TRBD1 on 5 matching bases. V lost 0 bases and J lost 4, with 11 bases in between. This CDR3 has 15 residues. Germline V gene sequence: CDR1 MNHNS, CDR2 SASEGT.